This TCR beta chain derives from a study of control samples from healthy donors and cancer patients. CDR3 length: 13 residues. Germline CDR1 SNHLY, CDR2 FYNNEI. Trimming pared 3 bases from V and 4 bases from J, leaving 10 bases between. The protocol was immunoSEQ multiplex PCR, while the TCRdb copy is restricted to in-frame clones and leaves out a portion. The sample holds 80,000 to 85,000 clones, around nine tenths seen once. This rearrangement joins TRBV2 to TRBJ2-7; weak D call: TRBD2 (5 bases). Source material: blood. The origin of this receptor is a woman in her forties or fifties in good health. For the CDR3, the DNA is TGTGCCAGCAGTGATGGGAGTTTGTACGAGCAGTACTTC. Protein product: CASSDGSLYEQYF.